The 19 T cell receptor beta chains below come from one sample, sequenced in a study of cytomegalovirus exposure and HLA in healthy donors. PCR involved 60 Vbeta and 13 Jbeta primers. The data were produced by immunoSEQ multiplex PCR, yet TCRdb's version contains in-frame clones alone and is incomplete. The table records around 91,000 clones, over 75% of them present only once. What was sequenced was PBMCs. The receptors stem from a male donor in good health and CMV-seropositive.

The chain has TRBV5-5 and TRBJ1-4; TRBD1 matches 7 bases. CDR3 length equals 15 residues. V lost 0 bases, J lost 6 bases, and 5 bases stayed unmatched. The V gene's germline CDR1 is SGHKS and CDR2 YYEKEE (reference sequence). The CDR3 reads CASSLERGLDEKLFF. In DNA, the CDR3 is TGTGCCAGCAGCTTGGAAAGGGGGCTGGATGAAAAACTGTTTTTT.

The chain uses TRBV2 and TRBJ2-5, with 9 bases aligning to TRBD1. J was trimmed by 5 bases and V by 6 bases; bases with no gene match: 7. From germline, CDR1 is SNHLY and CDR2 FYNNEI. The CDR3 is 14 amino acids. The CDR3 sequence is CASRYDRGVETQYF. In nucleotides, the CDR3 is TGTGCCAGCAGATACGACAGGGGGGTGGAGACCCAGTACTTC.

Comment on this clone: A read error may produce the germline difference seen at one junction end. V gene TRBV7-9 combines with J gene TRBJ1-1; D ambiguous. There are 12 residues in the CDR3. Germline V gene data show CDR1 as SEHNR and CDR2 as FQNEAQ (reference sequence). As DNA, the CDR3 is TGTTCCAGCGCGTTTTCGAACACTGAAGCTTTCTTT. Protein sequence: CSSAFSNTEAFF. The variable domain in full, completed from reference TRBV7-9 and TRBJ1-1, reads DTGVSQNPRHKITKRGQNVTFRCDPISEHNRLYWYRQTLGQGPEFLTYFQNEAQLEKSRLLSDRFSAERPKGSFSTLEIQRTEQGDSAMYLCSSAFSNTEAFFGQGTRLTVV.

A few counts support this clone. The J gene is TRBJ2-2, the V gene TRBV6-5; perhaps TRBD1 as D (6 bases). The V end lost 3 bases, the J end lost 5 bases, and 10 bases lay between the germline ends. The CDR3 has 14 residues. Germline V CDR1 and CDR2: MNHEY, SVGAGI. The chain's CDR3 is CASSYRGKTGELFF. CDR3 bases: TGTGCCAGCAGTTATAGGGGGAAGACCGGGGAGCTGTTTTTT.

This chain links TRBV29-1 with TRBJ1-2; 12 bases map to TRBD1. With 2 bases clipped from V and 7 bases from J, the junction kept 5 bases outside the gene matches. The CDR3 has 14 residues. CDR1 is SQVTM, CDR2 ANQGSEA, per germline. The CDR3 is CSVESGTGGIGYTF. CDR3 coding DNA: TGCAGCGTTGAATCCGGGACAGGGGGCATTGGCTACACCTTC.

This clone showed up just once. V gene TRBV25-1 combines with J gene TRBJ1-6, with a possible D match to TRBD1 (6 bases). V lost 3 bases to trimming and J lost 10 bases, with 13 bases between them. Germline-derived CDR1 and CDR2 are MGHDK and SYGVNS. The CDR3 is 14 residues long. The CDR3 sequence: CASSDSGVFSPLHF. As DNA, the CDR3 is TGTGCCAGCAGTGATTCAGGGGTTTTCTCACCCCTCCACTTT.

This chain connects TRBV13 to TRBJ1-6; no definite D call. Germline V lookup: CDR1 PRHDT, CDR2 FYEKMQ (reference sequence). The CDR3 runs 14 residues. V shed 5 bases and J shed 11 bases, with 16 bases lying between them. The CDR3 sequence: CASSRPGESAPLHF. The DNA for the CDR3 is TGTGCCAGCAGCAGGCCCGGGGAGTCCGCACCCCTCCACTTT.

This clone was seen a few times. The V gene is TRBV7-2, the J gene TRBJ2-5; D remains ambiguous. Germline V lookup: CDR1 SGHTA, CDR2 FQGNSA. Trimming cost V 4 bases and J 0 bases, with 3 bases left between them. This CDR3 is built from 12 residues. The CDR3: CASSSYQETQYF. The CDR3 coding sequence is TGTGCCAGCAGCTCGTACCAAGAGACCCAGTACTTC.

V gene TRBV6-5 combines with J gene TRBJ1-3; D is ambiguous. This CDR3 spans 15 amino acids. Trimming stripped 4 bases from V and 0 bases from J, with 10 bases between. From germline, CDR1 is MNHEY and CDR2 SVGAGI. CDR3 amino acids: CASSSSVDSGNTIYF. The DNA of the CDR3 is TGTGCCAGCAGTTCCTCGGTAGACTCTGGAAACACCATATATTTT.

The chain uses TRBV30 and TRBJ2-3; 7 bases match TRBD1. The CDR3 totals 14 residues. After removal of 5 bases from V and 0 bases from J, the junction contained 5 bases not matched to a gene. CDR1 and CDR2 from the germline V gene are GTSNPN and SVGIG (reference sequence). The CDR3 DNA sequence: TGTGCCTGGCTCAGGGACAGAAGCACAGATACGCAGTATTTT. This translates into CAWLRDRSTDTQYF.

The J gene is TRBJ1-2, the V gene TRBV5-4; possible D gene TRBD1, 6 bases. The CDR3 is made up of 16 amino acids. Trimming left V 3 bases short and J 8 bases short, with 23 bases between. CDR1 is SGHNT and CDR2 is YYREEE in the germline V gene (reference sequence). CDR3 sequence reads: CASSYPPGQGKEGYTF. CDR3 bases: TGTGCCAGCAGCTACCCCCCCGGGCAGGGGAAGGAGGGCTACACCTTC.

The chain uses TRBV11-2 and TRBJ1-1, with 7 bases lining up with TRBD1. Germline V gene sequence: CDR1 SGHAT, CDR2 FQNNGV. The ends lost 3 bases at V and 5 bases at J; junction bases unmatched: 12. The CDR3 length is 16 residues. The CDR3 coding sequence is TGTGCCAGCAGCTTCGCGACAGGGTCGGGATCAACTGAAGCTTTCTTT. Its protein product is CASSFATGSGSTEAFF.

V and J are TRBV18 and TRBJ2-4; possibly TRBD1 for D (6 bases). CDR1 is KGHSH, CDR2 LQKENI, per germline. V was cut by 2 bases and J by 8 bases, with 16 bases left in between. This CDR3 comprises 15 residues. The CDR3 coding sequence is TGTGCCAGCTCACCAAATCAGGGGCAGAGCGACATTCAGTACTTC. Translating gives CASSPNQGQSDIQYF.

The gene calls are TRBV28 and TRBJ1-3, with 7 bases lining up with TRBD1. This CDR3 is 14 amino acids long. V lost 3 bases and J lost 3; bases outside the gene matches: 2. CDR1 is MDHEN and CDR2 is SYDVKM in the germline V gene. As DNA, the CDR3 is TGTGCCAGCAGTTTCCGACAGGGTGGAAACACCATATATTTT. It codes for CASSFRQGGNTIYF.

The chain joins TRBV12-5 to TRBJ2-3, with TRBD1 matching 9 bases. The CDR3 is 15 residues long. Trimming at V came to 7 bases and at J to 5 bases, leaving 10 bases not matched to a gene. From germline, CDR1 is LGHNT and CDR2 FRNRAP. The CDR3 nucleotides are TGTGCTAGTGCCCAGGGACAGGGTGTCGGAGATACGCAGTATTTT. This translates into CASAQGQGVGDTQYF.

The chain combines TRBV25-1 with TRBJ2-1, with 9 bases matching TRBD2. This CDR3 is built from 17 residues. V lost 3 bases and J lost 0; bases outside the gene matches: 6. Germline loops: CDR1 MGHDK, CDR2 SYGVNS. This CDR3 is CASSEGLAVSSYNEQFF. The CDR3 DNA follows: TGTGCCAGCAGTGAGGGACTAGCTGTGAGCTCCTACAATGAGCAGTTCTTC.

The chain has TRBV28 and TRBJ1-4; 9 bases are a match to TRBD1. The CDR3 runs to 16 residues. V lost 4 bases to trimming and J lost 3 bases; unmatched junction nucleotides: 6. CDR1 is MDHEN and CDR2 is SYDVKM in the germline V gene. This CDR3 is CASSSDRGRANEKLFF. The CDR3 region has the DNA TGTGCCAGCAGTTCCGACAGGGGGAGGGCTAATGAAAAACTGTTTTTT. The entire variable domain, with the rest obtained from reference TRBV28 and TRBJ1-4, is as follows: DVKVTQSSRYLVKRTGEKVFLECVQDMDHENMFWYRQDPGLGLRLIYFSYDVKMKEKGDIPEGYSVSREKKERFSLILESASTNQTSMYLCASSSDRGRANEKLFFGSGTQLSVL.

V gene TRBV5-1 combines with J gene TRBJ1-5, with a tentative D call TRBD1 (6 bases). This CDR3 has 14 amino acids. Germline CDR1 and CDR2: SGHRS and YFSETQ. V gave up 0 bases and J gave up 7 bases, with 11 bases separating them. The CDR3 nucleotides read TGCGCCAGCAGCTTGGAGGGGGGGGGCCAGCCCCAGCATTTT. Translating gives CASSLEGGGQPQHF. Filled out from reference TRBV5-1 and TRBJ1-5, the complete variable domain reads KAGVTQTPRYLIKTRGQQVTLSCSPISGHRSVSWYQQTPGQGLQFLFEYFSETQRNKGNFPGRFSGRQFSNSRSEMNVSTLELGDSALYLCASSLEGGGQPQHFGDGTRLSIL.

The chain joins TRBV5-1 to TRBJ1-1; 7 positions agree with TRBD1. Germline loops: CDR1 SGHRS, CDR2 YFSETQ. After removal of 0 bases from V and 5 bases from J, the junction contained 7 bases not matched to a gene. The CDR3 extends over 15 amino acids. The CDR3: CASSLEAGGVTEAFF. CDR3 coding DNA: TGCGCCAGCAGCTTGGAAGCAGGGGGAGTAACTGAAGCTTTCTTT.